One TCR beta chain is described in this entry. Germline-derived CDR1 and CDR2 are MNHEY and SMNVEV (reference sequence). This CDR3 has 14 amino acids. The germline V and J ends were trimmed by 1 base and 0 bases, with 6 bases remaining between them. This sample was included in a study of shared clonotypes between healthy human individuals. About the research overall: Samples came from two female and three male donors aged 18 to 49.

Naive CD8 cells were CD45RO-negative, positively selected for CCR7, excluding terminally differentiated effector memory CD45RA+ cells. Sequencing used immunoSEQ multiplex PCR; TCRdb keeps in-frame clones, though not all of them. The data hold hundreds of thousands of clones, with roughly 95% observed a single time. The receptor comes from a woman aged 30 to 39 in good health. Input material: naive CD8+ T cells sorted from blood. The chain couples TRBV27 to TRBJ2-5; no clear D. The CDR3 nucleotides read TGTGCCAGCAGTTTATTGGGTCACCAAGAGACCCAGTACTTC. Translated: CASSLLGHQETQYF.